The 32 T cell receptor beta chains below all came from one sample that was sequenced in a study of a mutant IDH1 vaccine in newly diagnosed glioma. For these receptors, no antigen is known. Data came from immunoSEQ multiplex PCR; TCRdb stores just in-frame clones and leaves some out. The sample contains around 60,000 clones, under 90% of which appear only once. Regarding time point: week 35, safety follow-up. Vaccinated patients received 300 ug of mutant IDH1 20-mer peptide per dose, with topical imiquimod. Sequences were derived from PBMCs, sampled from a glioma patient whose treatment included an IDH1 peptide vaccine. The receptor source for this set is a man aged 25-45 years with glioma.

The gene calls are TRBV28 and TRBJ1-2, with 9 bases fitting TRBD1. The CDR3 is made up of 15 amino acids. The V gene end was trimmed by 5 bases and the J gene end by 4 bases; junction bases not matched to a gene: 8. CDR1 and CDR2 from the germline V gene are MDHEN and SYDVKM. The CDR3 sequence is CASSVGTGTLYGYTF. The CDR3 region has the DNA TGTGCCAGCAGTGTAGGGACAGGGACCCTCTATGGCTACACCTTC.

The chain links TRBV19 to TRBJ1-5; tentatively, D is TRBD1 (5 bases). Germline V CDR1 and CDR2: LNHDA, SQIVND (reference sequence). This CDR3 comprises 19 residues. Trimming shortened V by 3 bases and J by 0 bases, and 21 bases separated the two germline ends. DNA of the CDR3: TGTGCCAGTAGTATGCGGGACGGACATCGATTAGATAGCAATCAGCCCCAGCATTTT. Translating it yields CASSMRDGHRLDSNQPQHF.

CDR3 region: CASSMGQGPFDEQFF. The CDR3 DNA follows: TGTGCCAGCAGCATGGGACAGGGGCCCTTCGATGAGCAGTTCTTC. The V gene is TRBV5-4, the J gene TRBJ2-1; TRBD1 agrees at 10 bases. The CDR3 totals 15 residues. With V trimmed by 4 bases and J by 8 bases, 9 bases remained unmatched. Germline V lookup: CDR1 SGHNT, CDR2 YYREEE (reference sequence).

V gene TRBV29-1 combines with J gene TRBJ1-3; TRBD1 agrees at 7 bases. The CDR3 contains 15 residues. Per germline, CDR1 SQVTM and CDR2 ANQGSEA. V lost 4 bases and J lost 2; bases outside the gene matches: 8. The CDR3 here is CSVAPGTGAGNTIYF. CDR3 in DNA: TGCAGCGTTGCCCCTGGAACAGGGGCTGGAAACACCATATATTTT. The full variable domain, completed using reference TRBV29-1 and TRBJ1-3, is SAVISQKPSRDICQRGTSLTIQCQVDSQVTMMFWYRQQPGQSLTLIATANQGSEATYESGFVIDKFPISRPNLTFSTLTVSNMSPEDSSIYLCSVAPGTGAGNTIYFGEGSWLTVV.

CDR3 sequence reads: CASSPPLSLREPIGETQYF. The CDR3 DNA is TGTGCCAGCTCACCACCGCTTTCGTTGAGGGAACCAATTGGAGAGACCCAGTACTTC. The rearrangement joins TRBV18 to TRBJ2-5, with D perhaps matching TRBD2 (5 bases). Germline V gene data show CDR1 as KGHSH and CDR2 as LQKENI. This CDR3 contains 19 residues. V lost 0 bases to trimming and J lost 4 bases, with 24 bases between them. The full variable domain, in which reference TRBV18 and TRBJ2-5 provide the parts outside the CDR3, is NAGVMQNPRHLVRRRGQEARLRCSPMKGHSHVYWYRQLPEEGLKFMVYLQKENIIDESGMPKERFSAEFPKEGPSILRIQQVVRGDSAAYFCASSPPLSLREPIGETQYFGPGTRLLVL.

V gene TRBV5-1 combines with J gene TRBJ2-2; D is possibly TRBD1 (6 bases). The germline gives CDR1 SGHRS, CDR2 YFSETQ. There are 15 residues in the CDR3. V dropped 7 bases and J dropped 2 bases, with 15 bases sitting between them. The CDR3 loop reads CASGGQRVNTGELFF. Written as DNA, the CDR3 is TGCGCCAGCGGGGGCCAGAGAGTTAACACCGGGGAGCTGTTTTTT.

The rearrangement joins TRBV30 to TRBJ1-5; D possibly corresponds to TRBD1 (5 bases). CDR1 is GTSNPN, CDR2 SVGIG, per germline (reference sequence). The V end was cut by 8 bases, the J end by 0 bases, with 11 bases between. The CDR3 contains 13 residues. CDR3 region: CAAGHDSNQPQHF. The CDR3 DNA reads TGTGCCGCTGGACACGATAGCAATCAGCCCCAGCATTTT.

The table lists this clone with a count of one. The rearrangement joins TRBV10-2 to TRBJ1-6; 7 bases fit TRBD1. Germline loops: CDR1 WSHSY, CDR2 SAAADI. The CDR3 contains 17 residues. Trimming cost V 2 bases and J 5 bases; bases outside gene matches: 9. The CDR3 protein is CASSEGGSTGNNSPLHF. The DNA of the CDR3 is TGCGCCAGCAGTGAGGGGGGGTCGACAGGGAATAATTCACCCCTCCACTTT.

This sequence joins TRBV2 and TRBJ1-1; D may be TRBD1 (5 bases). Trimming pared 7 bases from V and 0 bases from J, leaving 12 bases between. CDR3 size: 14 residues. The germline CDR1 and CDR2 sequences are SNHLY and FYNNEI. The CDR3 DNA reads TGTGCCAGCACTAGACAGTCGATGAACACTGAAGCTTTCTTT. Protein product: CASTRQSMNTEAFF. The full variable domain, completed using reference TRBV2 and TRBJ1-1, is EPEVTQTPSHQVTQMGQEVILRCVPISNHLYFYWYRQILGQKVEFLVSFYNNEISEKSEIFDDQFSVERPDGSNFTLKIRSTKLEDSAMYFCASTRQSMNTEAFFGQGTRLTVV.

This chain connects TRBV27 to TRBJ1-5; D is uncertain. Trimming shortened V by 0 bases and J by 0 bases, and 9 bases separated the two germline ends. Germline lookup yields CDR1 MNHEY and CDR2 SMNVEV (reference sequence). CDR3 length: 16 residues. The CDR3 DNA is TGTGCCAGCAGTTTATCCACGGGAGTTAGCAATCAGCCCCAGCATTTT. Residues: CASSLSTGVSNQPQHF.

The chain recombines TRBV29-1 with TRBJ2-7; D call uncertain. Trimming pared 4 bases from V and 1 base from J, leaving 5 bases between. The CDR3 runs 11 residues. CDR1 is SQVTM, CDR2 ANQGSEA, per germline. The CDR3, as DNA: TGCAGCGTTGGGAAATCCTACGAGCAGTACTTC. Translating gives CSVGKSYEQYF.

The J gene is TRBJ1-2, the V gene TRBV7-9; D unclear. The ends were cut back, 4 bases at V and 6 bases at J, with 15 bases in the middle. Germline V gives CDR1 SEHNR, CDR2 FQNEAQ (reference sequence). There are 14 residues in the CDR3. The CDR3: CASSSGGPRNGYTF. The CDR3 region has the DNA TGTGCCAGCAGCTCCGGCGGGCCCCGGAATGGCTACACCTTC. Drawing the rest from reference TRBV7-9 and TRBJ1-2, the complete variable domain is DTGVSQNPRHKITKRGQNVTFRCDPISEHNRLYWYRQTLGQGPEFLTYFQNEAQLEKSRLLSDRFSAERPKGSFSTLEIQRTEQGDSAMYLCASSSGGPRNGYTFGSGTRLTVV.

The CDR3 DNA follows: TGTGCCATCAGTGGGGGGGCGTACACTGAAGCTTTCTTT. This sequence encodes CAISGGAYTEAFF. The rearrangement joins TRBV10-3 to TRBJ1-1; perhaps TRBD1 as D (6 bases). Germline-derived CDR1 and CDR2 are ENHRY and SYGVKD. The CDR3 is made up of 13 amino acids. V was pared by 4 bases and J by 3 bases, with 9 bases between.

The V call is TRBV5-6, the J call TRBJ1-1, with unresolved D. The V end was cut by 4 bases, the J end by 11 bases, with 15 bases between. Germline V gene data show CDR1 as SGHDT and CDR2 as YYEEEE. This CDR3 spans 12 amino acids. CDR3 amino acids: CASSARVGGAFF. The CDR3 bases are TGTGCCAGCAGCGCGCGGGTGGGTGGGGCTTTCTTT.

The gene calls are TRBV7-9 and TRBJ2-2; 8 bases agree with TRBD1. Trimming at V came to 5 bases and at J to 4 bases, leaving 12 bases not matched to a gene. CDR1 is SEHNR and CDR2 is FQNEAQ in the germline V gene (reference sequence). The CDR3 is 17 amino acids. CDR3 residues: CASSRPQGARGTGELFF. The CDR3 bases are TGTGCCAGCAGCCGACCCCAGGGGGCGCGAGGCACCGGGGAGCTGTTTTTT.

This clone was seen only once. Here the CDR3 reads CASSVGLSSGNTIYF. CDR3 nucleotides: TGTGCCAGCAGCGTAGGTCTAAGCTCTGGAAACACCATATATTTT. This chain links TRBV9 with TRBJ1-3, with no clear D. The CDR3 loop spans 15 amino acids. Germline CDR1 and CDR2: SGDLS and YYNGEE. Trimming removed 0 bases from V and 0 bases from J, with 7 bases in between.

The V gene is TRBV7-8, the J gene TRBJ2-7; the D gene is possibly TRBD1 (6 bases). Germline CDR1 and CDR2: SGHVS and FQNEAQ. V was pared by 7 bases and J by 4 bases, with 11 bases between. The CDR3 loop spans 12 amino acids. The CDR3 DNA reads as TGTGCCAGCATTCGTCAGGGGTACGAGCAGTACTTC. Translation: CASIRQGYEQYF. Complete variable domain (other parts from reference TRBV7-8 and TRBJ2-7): GAGVSQSPRYKVAKRGQDVALRCDPISGHVSLFWYQQALGQGPEFLTYFQNEAQLDKSGLPSDRFFAERPEGSVSTLKIQRTQQEDSAVYLCASIRQGYEQYFGPGTRLTVT.

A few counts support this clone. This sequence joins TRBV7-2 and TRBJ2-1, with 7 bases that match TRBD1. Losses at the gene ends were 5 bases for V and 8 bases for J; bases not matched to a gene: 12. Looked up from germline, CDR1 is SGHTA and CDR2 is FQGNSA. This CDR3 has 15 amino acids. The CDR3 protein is CASSPRQGVGHEQFF. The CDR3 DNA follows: TGTGCCAGCAGCCCCCGACAGGGAGTGGGCCATGAGCAGTTCTTC.

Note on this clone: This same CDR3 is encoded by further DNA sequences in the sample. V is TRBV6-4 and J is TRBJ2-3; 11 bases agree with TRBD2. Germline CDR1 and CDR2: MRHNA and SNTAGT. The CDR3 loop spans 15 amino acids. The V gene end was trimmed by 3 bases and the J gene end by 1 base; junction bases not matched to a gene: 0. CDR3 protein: CASSETSGGTDTQYF. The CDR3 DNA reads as TGTGCCAGCAGTGAGACTAGCGGGGGCACAGATACGCAGTATTTT.

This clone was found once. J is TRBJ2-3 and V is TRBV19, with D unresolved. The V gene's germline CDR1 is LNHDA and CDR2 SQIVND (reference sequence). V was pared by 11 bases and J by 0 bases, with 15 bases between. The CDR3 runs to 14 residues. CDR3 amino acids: CASVGFGSTDTQYF. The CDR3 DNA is TGTGCCTCAGTAGGTTTTGGAAGCACAGATACGCAGTATTTT.

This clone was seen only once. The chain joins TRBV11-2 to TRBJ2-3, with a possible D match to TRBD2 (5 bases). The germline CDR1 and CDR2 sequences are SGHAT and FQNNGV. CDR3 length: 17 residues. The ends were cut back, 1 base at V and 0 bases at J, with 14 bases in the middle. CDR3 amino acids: CASSLAMRVPSTDTQYF. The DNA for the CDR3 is TGTGCCAGCAGCTTAGCAATGCGGGTGCCGAGCACAGATACGCAGTATTTT.

The CDR3 region has the DNA TGTGCCAGCTCACCGGGAGCGACCTACGAGCAGTACTTC. As protein: CASSPGATYEQYF. V and J are TRBV18 and TRBJ2-7; possibly TRBD2 for D (5 bases). Germline-derived CDR1 and CDR2 are KGHSH and LQKENI. This CDR3 comprises 13 residues. V lost 3 bases and J lost 2, with 8 bases in between.

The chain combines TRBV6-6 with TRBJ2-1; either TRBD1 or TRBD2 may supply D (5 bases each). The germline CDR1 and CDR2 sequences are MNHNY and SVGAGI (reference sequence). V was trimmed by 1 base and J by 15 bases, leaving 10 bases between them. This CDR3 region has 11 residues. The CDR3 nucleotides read TGTGCCAGCAGTTACTTTGGGACCGGGTTCTTC. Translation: CASSYFGTGFF.

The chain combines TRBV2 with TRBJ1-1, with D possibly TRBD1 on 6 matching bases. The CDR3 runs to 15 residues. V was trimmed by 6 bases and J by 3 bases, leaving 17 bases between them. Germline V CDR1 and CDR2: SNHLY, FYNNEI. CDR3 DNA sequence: TGTGCCAGCAGAGCCCACGACAGGCGGTACACTGAAGCTTTCTTT. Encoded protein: CASRAHDRRYTEAFF.

CDR3 loop: CASSLGWGGAQYF. As DNA, the CDR3 is TGTGCCAGCAGCTTAGGATGGGGGGGGGCGCAGTATTTT. The chain combines TRBV7-2 with TRBJ2-3; 7 nucleotides line up with TRBD2. Germline assignment: CDR1 SGHTA and CDR2 FQGNSA. Trimming removed 1 base from V and 10 bases from J; junction bases left unmatched: 5. The CDR3 runs 13 residues.

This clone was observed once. The DNA of the CDR3 is TGTGCCAGCAGTTCACCAGGGACCAAACACTACGAGCAGTACTTC. Translation: CASSSPGTKHYEQYF. The rearrangement uses TRBV28 and TRBJ2-7; D possibly uses TRBD1 or TRBD2 (5 bases each). This CDR3 has 15 residues. V was pared by 4 bases and J by 3 bases, with 16 bases between. CDR1 is MDHEN, CDR2 SYDVKM, per germline.

CDR3 coding DNA: TGTGCCAGCAGCCCTCGGGGGGGGTATCTCTCCTACAATGAGCAGTTCTTC. Amino acid sequence: CASSPRGGYLSYNEQFF. The chain is built from TRBV11-3 and TRBJ2-1; TRBD2 aligns across 8 bases. Germline V lookup: CDR1 SGHNT, CDR2 YENEEA. Germline trimming cut 5 bases from V and 0 bases from J; bases unmatched to any gene: 9. The CDR3 runs to 17 residues.

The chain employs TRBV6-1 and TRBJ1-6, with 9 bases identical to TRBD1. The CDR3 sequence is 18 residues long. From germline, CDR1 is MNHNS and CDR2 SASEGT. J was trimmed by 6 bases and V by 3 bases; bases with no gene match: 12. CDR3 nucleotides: TGTGCCAGCAGTGACCCCCGGGACAGGGTATGGGGTAATTCACCCCTCCACTTT. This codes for CASSDPRDRVWGNSPLHF.

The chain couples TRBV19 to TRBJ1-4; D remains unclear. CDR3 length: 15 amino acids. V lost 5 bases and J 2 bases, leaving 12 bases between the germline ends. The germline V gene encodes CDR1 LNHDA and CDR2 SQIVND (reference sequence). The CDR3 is CASSHYSPTNEKLFF. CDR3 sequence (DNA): TGTGCCAGTAGTCATTACAGTCCCACTAATGAAAAACTGTTTTTT.

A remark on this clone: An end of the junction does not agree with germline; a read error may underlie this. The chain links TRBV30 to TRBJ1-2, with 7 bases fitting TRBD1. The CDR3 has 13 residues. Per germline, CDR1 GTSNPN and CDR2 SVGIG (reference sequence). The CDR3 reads CARRDRLDYGYTF. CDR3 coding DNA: TGTGCCAGGAGGGACAGACTTGACTATGGCTACACCTTC.

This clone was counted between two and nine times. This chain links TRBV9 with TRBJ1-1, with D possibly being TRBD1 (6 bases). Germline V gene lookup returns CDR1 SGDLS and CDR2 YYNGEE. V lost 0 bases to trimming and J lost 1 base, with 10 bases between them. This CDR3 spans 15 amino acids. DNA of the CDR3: TGTGCCAGCAGCGTAGCTCCGACAGGGAACACTGAAGCTTTCTTT. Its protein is CASSVAPTGNTEAFF.

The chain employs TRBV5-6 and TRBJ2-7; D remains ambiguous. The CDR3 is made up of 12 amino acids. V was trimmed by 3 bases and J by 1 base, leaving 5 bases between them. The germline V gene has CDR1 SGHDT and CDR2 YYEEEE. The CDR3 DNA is TGTGCCAGCAGCTCTGGGTCCTACGAGCAGTACTTC. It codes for CASSSGSYEQYF.